This T cell receptor beta chain was documented in a study of control samples from healthy donors and cancer patients. CDR3 length: 15 residues. V shed 3 bases and J shed 5 bases, with 16 bases lying between them. Germline V gene data show CDR1 as LNHDA and CDR2 as SQIVND (reference sequence). The method was immunoSEQ multiplex PCR; TCRdb's version includes in-frame clones alone and lacks a portion of them. The table records about 120,000 clones, more than 75% of them present only once. The chain carries TRBV19 and TRBJ1-1, with D unresolved. The clonotype originates from a man younger than 40 in good health. The sample was blood. CDR3 DNA sequence: TGTGCCAGTAGTATTGGGAACGGCCTGAGGACTGAAGCTTTCTTT. Its translation: CASSIGNGLRTEAFF. Full variable domain (rest looked up from reference TRBV19 and TRBJ1-1): DGGITQSPKYLFRKEGQNVTLSCEQNLNHDAMYWYRQDPGQGLRLIYYSQIVNDFQKGDIAEGYSVSREKKESFPLTVTSAQKNPTAFYLCASSIGNGLRTEAFFGQGTRLTVV.